This T cell receptor beta chain was observed in a study of shared clonotypes between healthy human individuals. Assay used: immunoSEQ multiplex PCR; TCRdb lists only in-frame clones, some missing. The data contain roughly 2 million clones, roughly 95% of them singletons. Germline V lookup: CDR1 MNHNS, CDR2 SASEGT. The V segment lost 6 bases and the J segment 3 bases; nucleotides outside the gene matches: 4. This CDR3 has 14 residues. The chain uses TRBV6-1 and TRBJ2-1; TRBD1 matches at 8 bases. The sample was naive CD4+ T cells sorted from blood. The subset: CD45RA+ positively selected. The origin of this receptor is a young man in good health. CDR3 sequence (DNA): TGTGCCAGCAGCCGGACAGGGTTCTACAATGAGCAGTTCTTC. The encoded protein is CASSRTGFYNEQFF.